A single T cell receptor (beta chain) is shown here with its context. The data derive from a study of T-cell reconstitution after alpha-beta-depleted transplantation in children. CDR1 and CDR2 from the germline V gene are SNHLY and FYNNEI. Trimming left V 8 bases short and J 6 bases short, with 11 bases between. The CDR3 is made up of 11 amino acids. Unique molecular identifiers were incorporated during preparation of the TCRbeta library. MiXCR, applied by TCRdb to the PCR reads, yields one record per CDR3 protein. The repertoire holds under 850,000 distinct CDR3 sequences, with about an eighth as singletons.

The specimen was PBMCs, collected before TCRalphabeta/CD19-depleted stem cell transplant. The origin of this receptor is a girl aged 2 to 9 with congenital amegakaryocytic thrombocytopenia, due to receive a stem cell transplant. The J gene is TRBJ2-7, the V gene TRBV2; D possibly corresponds to TRBD2 (6 bases). The CDR3 DNA reads TGTGCCAGCCAAGACGGGGGCGAGCAGTACTTC. Translating gives CASQDGGEQYF.